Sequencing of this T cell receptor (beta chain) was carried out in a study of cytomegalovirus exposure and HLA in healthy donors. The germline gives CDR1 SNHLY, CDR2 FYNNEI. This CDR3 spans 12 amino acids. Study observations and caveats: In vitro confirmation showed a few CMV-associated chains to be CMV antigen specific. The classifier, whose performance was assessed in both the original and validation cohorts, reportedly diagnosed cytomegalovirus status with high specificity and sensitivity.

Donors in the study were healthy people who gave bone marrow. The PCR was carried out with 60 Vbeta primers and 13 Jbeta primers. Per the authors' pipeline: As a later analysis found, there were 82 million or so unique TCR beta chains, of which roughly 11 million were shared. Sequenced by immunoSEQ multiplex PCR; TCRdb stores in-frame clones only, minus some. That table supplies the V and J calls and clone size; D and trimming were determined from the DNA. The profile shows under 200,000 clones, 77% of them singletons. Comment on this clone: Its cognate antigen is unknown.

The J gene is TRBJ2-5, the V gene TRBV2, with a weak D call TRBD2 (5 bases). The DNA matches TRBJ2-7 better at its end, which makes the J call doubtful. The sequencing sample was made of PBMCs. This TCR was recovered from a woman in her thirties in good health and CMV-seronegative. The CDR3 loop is CASAGTLYEQYF. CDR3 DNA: TGTGCCAGCGCGGGCACCCTCTACGAGCAGTACTTC.